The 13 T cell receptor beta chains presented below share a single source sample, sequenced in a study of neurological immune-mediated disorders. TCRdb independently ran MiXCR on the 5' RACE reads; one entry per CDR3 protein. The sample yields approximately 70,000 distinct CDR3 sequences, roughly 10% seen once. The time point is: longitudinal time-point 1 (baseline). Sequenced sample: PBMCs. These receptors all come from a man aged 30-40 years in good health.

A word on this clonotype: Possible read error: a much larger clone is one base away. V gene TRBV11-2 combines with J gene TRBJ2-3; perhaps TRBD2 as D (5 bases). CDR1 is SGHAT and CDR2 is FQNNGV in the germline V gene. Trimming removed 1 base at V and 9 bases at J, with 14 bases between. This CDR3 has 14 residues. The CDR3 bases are TGTGCCAGCAGCTTAGCCACTAGACCTGAAACGCAGTATTTT. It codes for CASSLATRPETQYF.

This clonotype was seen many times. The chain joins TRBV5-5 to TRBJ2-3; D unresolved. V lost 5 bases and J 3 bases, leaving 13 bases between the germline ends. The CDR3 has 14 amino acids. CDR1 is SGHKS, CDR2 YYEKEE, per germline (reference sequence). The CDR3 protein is CASRGDSGTDTQYF. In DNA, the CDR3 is TGTGCCAGCAGGGGCGATAGTGGTACAGATACGCAGTATTTT. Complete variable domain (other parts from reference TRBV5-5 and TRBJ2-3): DAGVTQSPTHLIKTRGQQVTLRCSPISGHKSVSWYQQVLGQGPQFIFQYYEKEERGRGNFPDRFSARQFPNYSSELNVNALLLGDSALYLCASRGDSGTDTQYFGPGTRLTVL.

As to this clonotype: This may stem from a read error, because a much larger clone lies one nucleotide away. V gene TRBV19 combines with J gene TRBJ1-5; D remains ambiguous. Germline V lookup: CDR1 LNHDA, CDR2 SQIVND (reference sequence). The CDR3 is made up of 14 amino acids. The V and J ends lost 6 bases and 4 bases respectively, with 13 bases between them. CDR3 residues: CASRGRLLNQPQHF. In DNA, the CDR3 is TGTGCCAGTAGAGGCAGGTTGCTTAATCAGCCCCAGCATTTT. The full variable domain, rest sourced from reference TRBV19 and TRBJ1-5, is DGGITQSPKYLFRKEGQNVTLSCEQNLNHDAMYWYRQDPGQGLRLIYYSQIVNDFQKGDIAEGYSVSREKKESFPLTVTSAQKNPTAFYLCASRGRLLNQPQHFGDGTRLSIL.

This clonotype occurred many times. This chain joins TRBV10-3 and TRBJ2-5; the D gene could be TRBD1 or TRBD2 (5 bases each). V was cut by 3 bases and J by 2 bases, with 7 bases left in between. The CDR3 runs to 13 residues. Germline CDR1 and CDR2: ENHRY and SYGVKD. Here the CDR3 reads CAISEGEQETQYF. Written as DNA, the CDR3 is TGTGCCATCAGTGAAGGGGAGCAAGAGACCCAGTACTTC.

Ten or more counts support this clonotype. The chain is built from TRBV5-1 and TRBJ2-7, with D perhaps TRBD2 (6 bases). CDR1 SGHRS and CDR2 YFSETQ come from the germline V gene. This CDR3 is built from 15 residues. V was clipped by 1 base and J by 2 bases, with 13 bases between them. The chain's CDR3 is CASSLRWEAPYEQYF. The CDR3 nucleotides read TGCGCCAGCAGCTTGAGGTGGGAGGCACCCTACGAGCAGTACTTC.

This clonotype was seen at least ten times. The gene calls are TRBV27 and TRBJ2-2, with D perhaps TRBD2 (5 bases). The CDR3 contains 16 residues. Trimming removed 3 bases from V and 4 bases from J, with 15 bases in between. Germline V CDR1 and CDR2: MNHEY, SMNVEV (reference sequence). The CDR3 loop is CASSFPREVGTGELFF. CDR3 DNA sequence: TGTGCCAGCAGTTTTCCGAGGGAAGTGGGCACCGGGGAGCTGTTTTTT.

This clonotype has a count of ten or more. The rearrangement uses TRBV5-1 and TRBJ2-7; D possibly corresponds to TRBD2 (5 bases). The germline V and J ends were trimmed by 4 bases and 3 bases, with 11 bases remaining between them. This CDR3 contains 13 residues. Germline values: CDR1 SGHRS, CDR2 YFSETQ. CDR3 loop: CASSLAGSYEQYF. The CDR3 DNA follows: TGCGCCAGCAGCCTTGCGGGTAGCTACGAGCAGTACTTC.

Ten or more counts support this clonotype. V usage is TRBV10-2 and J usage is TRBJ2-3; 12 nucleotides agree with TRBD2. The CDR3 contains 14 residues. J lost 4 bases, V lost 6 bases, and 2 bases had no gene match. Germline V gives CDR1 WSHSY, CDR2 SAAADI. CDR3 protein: CASRLAGGSDTQYF. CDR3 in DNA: TGCGCCAGCAGGCTAGCGGGAGGGTCAGATACGCAGTATTTT.

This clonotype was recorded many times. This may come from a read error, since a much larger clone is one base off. CDR3 coding DNA: TGCGCCAGCAGCTTGGAGGGGGGTGGATACACTGAAGCTTTCTTT. Translating it yields CASSLEGGGYTEAFF. This chain links TRBV5-1 with TRBJ1-1, with D perhaps TRBD1 (6 bases). V was trimmed by 0 bases and J by 3 bases, leaving 12 bases between them. Germline values: CDR1 SGHRS, CDR2 YFSETQ. The CDR3 loop spans 15 amino acids.

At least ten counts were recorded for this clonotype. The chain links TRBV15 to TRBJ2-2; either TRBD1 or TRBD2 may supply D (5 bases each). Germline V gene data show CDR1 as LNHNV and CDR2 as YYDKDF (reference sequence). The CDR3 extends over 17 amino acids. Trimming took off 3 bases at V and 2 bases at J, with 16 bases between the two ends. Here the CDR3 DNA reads TGTGCCACCAGCAGGGGTAGTGGGGGTGGCAACACCGGGGAGCTGTTTTTT. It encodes CATSRGSGGGNTGELFF.

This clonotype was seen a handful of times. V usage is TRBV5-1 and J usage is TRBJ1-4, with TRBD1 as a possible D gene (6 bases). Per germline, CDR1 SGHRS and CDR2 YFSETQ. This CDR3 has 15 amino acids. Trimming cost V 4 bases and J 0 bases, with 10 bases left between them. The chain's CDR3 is CASSNGQPTNEKLFF. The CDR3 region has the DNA TGCGCCAGCAGCAACGGACAGCCAACTAATGAAAAACTGTTTTTT.

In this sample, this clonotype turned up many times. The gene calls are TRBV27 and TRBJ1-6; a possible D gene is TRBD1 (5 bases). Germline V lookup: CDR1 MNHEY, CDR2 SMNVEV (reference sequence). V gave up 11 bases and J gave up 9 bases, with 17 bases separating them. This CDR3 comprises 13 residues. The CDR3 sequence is CASLAGVGSPLHF. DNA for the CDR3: TGTGCCTCCCTCGCGGGGGTCGGTTCACCCCTCCACTTT.

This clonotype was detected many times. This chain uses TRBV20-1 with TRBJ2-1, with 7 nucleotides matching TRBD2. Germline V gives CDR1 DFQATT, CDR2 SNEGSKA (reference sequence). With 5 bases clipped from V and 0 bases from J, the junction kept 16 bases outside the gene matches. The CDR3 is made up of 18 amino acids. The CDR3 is CSAGSLTGGTSSYNEQFF. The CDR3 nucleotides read TGCAGTGCTGGCTCCCTAACGGGAGGAACTAGCTCCTACAATGAGCAGTTCTTC.